This TCR beta chain is from a study of Graves' ophthalmopathy and Graves' hyperthyroidism. Study conclusions and caveats: Stable hyperthyroidism and ophthalmopathy were told apart by a 13-signature model, which achieved roughly 89% sensitivity and roughly 76% specificity. Blood repertoires reportedly contained most expanded thyroid clonotypes above 0.001 frequency. The model reached 70.59% sensitivity and about 72% specificity for predicting ophthalmopathy progression.

The study amplified TCR beta CDR3 regions using RNA transcripts. HTBI-primed first-round RT-PCR preceded second-round multiplex PCR. MiXCR was run by TCRdb on the multiplex PCR reads, yielding one entry per CDR3 protein. This table holds hundreds of thousands of distinct CDR3 sequences, about 38% found once. This clonotype was seen repeatedly, ten times or more. Its antigen is not known. Symptoms, serum thyroxine and TRAb, thyroid ultrasound, and orbital computed tomography formed the diagnostic basis. The germline CDR1 and CDR2 sequences are DFQATT and SNEGSKA (reference sequence). The CDR3 contains 14 residues. The V segment lost 6 bases and the J segment 1 base; nucleotides outside the gene matches: 7.

This TCR came from an adult man with Graves' ophthalmopathy. The chain employs TRBV20-1 and TRBJ2-7, with TRBD1 identical over 9 bases. Sequencing used peripheral blood. CDR3 bases: TGCAGTGCCGGCCGGACAGGGGCTTCCTACGAGCAGTACTTC. The encoded protein is CSAGRTGASYEQYF.